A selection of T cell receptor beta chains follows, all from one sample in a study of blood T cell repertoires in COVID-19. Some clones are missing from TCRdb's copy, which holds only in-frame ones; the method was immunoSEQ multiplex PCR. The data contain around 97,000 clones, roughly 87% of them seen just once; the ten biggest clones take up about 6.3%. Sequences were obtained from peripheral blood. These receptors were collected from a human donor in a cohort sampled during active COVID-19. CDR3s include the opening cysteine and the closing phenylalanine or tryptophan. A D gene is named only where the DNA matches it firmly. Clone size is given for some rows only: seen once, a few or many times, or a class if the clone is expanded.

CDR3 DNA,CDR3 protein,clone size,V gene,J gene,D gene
TGCGCCAGCAGCTCCGTTGACAGGAGAGGCTACACCTTC,CASSSVDRRGYTF,.,TRBV5-1,TRBJ1-2,.
TGCAGCGTGAAGACGGGGAACACTGAAGCTTTCTTT,CSVKTGNTEAFF,.,TRBV29-1,TRBJ1-1,.
TGTGCCAGCAGAACAGGGGAAGGTGGGGCCAACGTCCTGACTTTC,CASRTGEGGANVLTF,medium-sized,TRBV28,TRBJ2-6,TRBD1
TGTGCCAGTAGCCGGACTAGCGGATATTCCAATGAGCAGTTCTTC,CASSRTSGYSNEQFF,once,TRBV19,TRBJ2-1,TRBD2
TGTGCCAGCAGCCACTACGAGCAGTACTTC,CASSHYEQYF,.,TRBV5-6,TRBJ2-7,.
TGTGCCTGGAGTGTTCCCGTTCCGGAAAAACTGTTTTTT,CAWSVPVPEKLFF,once,TRBV30,TRBJ1-4,.
TGTGCCAGCAGTCCGGGACAACTAGGCTACGAGCAGTACTTC,CASSPGQLGYEQYF,.,TRBV27,TRBJ2-7,.
TGTGCCAGCAGCTTAGAGGGGACAGGGGGCGCCGGGACCCAGTACTTC,CASSLEGTGGAGTQYF,.,TRBV11-2,TRBJ2-5,TRBD1
TGTGCCAGCAGTGTATACAGGGGAAACACCATATATTTT,CASSVYRGNTIYF,.,TRBV28,TRBJ1-3,.
TGTGCCAGCAGCCCCAGGAATGGACTAGCGCGGGTGACGACCCAGTACTTC,CASSPRNGLARVTTQYF,.,TRBV7-2,TRBJ2-5,TRBD2
TGTGCCAGCAGCTTAGTCCGGAGAACTGAAGCTTTCTTT,CASSLVRRTEAFF,.,TRBV11-2,TRBJ1-1,.
TGTGCCAGCAGCCCCGGGACTAGCGGGGGGAAGGGAAGCACAGATACGCAGTATTTT,CASSPGTSGGKGSTDTQYF,.,TRBV4-2,TRBJ2-3,TRBD2
TGTGCCAGCAGCTTTGACGGTCCCAGGGTCAGACAGGGCTACACCTTC,CASSFDGPRVRQGYTF,.,TRBV5-4,TRBJ1-2,.
TGTGCCAGCAGTCCACAGGGAAATAGCAATCAGCCCCAGCATTTT,CASSPQGNSNQPQHF,.,TRBV28,TRBJ1-5,.
TGCGCCAGCAGCTTGGATGCGGGCTCTGGAAACACCATATATTTT,CASSLDAGSGNTIYF,.,TRBV5-1,TRBJ1-3,.
TGTGCCTTATCGGAAGAAACAGTGATGTTTGGCTACACCTTC,CALSEETVMFGYTF,.,TRBV2,TRBJ1-2,.
TGTGCCAGCAGCTCTCGGACAGGGGATTCCTACGAGCAGTACTTC,CASSSRTGDSYEQYF,once,TRBV11-3,TRBJ2-7,TRBD1
TGTGCCAGCAGCCAATTGGGGGGGCCTAATATAATAAACACCGGGGAGCTGTTTTTT,CASSQLGGPNIINTGELFF,.,TRBV4-2,TRBJ2-2,.
TGTGCCAGCAGCTCAAGAGGGACAGATACGCAGTATTTT,CASSSRGTDTQYF,.,TRBV5-8,TRBJ2-3,.
TGCGCCAGCAGCTTGGAGGCCAGGGGGTCCTACGAGCAGTACTTC,CASSLEARGSYEQYF,once,TRBV5-1,TRBJ2-7,TRBD1
TGTGCCAGCAGTCCACCGGGACAGGTAAACATTCAGTACTTC,CASSPPGQVNIQYF,.,TRBV27,TRBJ2-4,TRBD1
TGTGCCAGCAGCTTATACTACGGGGGGAGCACAGATACGCAGTATTTT,CASSLYYGGSTDTQYF,.,TRBV11-3,TRBJ2-3,TRBD2
TGTGCCAGCAGCCTCTCCGTCCAGGAGACCCAGTACTTC,CASSLSVQETQYF,.,TRBV11-3,TRBJ2-5,.
TGTGCCAGCAGCCATCTGGAGAACACCATATATTTT,CASSHLENTIYF,.,TRBV3-1/TRBV3-2,TRBJ1-3,.
TGTGCCAGTAGTATAGTCGGACAGGGGGATCAGCCCCAGCATTTT,CASSIVGQGDQPQHF,.,TRBV19,TRBJ1-5,TRBD1
TGTGCCAGCAGTTTTAATGAAGGGCGGGTGGATACGCAGTATTTT,CASSFNEGRVDTQYF,.,TRBV28,TRBJ2-3,.